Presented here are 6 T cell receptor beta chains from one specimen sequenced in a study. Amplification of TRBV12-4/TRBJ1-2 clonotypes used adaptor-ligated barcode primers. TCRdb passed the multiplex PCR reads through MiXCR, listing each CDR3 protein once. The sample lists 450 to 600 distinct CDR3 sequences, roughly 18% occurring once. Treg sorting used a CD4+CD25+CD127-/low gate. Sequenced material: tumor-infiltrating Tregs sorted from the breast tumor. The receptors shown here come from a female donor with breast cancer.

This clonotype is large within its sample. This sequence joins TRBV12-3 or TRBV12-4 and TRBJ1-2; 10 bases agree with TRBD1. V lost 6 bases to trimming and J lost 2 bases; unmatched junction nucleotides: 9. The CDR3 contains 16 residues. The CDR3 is CASRDTGTGVNYGYTF. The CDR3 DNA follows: TGTGCCAGCAGAGACACCGGGACAGGGGTGAACTATGGCTACACCTTC.

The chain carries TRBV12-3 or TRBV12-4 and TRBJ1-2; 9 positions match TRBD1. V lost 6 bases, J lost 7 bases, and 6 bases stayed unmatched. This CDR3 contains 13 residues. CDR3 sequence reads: CASSKGQGSGYTF. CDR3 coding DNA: TGTGCCAGCAGCAAAGGACAGGGGTCTGGCTACACCTTC.

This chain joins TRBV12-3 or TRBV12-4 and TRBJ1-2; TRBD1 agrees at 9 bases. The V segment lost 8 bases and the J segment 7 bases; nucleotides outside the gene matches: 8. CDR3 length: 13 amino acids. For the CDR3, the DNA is TGTGCCAGCGGGACAGGGTTAGTGGGTGGCTACACCTTC. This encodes CASGTGLVGGYTF.

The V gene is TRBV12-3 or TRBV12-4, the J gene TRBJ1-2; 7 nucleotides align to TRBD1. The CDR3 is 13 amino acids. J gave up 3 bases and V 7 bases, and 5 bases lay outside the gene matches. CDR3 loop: CASTSGTDYGYTF. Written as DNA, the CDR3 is TGTGCCAGCACCTCCGGGACAGACTATGGCTACACCTTC.

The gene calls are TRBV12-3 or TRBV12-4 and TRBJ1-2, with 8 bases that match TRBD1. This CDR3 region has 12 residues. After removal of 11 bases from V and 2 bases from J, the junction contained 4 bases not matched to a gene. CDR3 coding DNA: TGTGCCGTAGGACAGGGAAACTATGGCTACACCTTC. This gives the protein CAVGQGNYGYTF.

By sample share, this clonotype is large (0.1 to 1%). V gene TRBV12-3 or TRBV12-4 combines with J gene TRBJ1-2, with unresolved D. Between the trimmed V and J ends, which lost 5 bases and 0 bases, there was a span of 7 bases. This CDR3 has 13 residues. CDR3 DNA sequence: TGTGCCAGCAGTCCTCTTACTAACTATGGCTACACCTTC. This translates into CASSPLTNYGYTF.